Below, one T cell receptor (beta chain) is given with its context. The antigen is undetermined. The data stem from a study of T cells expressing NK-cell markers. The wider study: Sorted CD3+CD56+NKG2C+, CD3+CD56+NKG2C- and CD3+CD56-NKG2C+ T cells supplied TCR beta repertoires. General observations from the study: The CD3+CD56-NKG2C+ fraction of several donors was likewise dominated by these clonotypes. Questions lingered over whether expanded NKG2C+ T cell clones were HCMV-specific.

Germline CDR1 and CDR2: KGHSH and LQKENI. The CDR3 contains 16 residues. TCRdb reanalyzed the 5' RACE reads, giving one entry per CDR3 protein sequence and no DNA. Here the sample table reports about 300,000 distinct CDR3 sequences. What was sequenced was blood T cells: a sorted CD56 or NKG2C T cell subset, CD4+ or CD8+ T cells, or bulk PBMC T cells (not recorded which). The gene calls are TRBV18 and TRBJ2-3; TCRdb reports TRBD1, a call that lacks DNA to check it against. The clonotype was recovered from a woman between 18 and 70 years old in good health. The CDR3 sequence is CASSPIEGAGGDTQYF.